These 8 T cell receptor beta chains came from one sample sequenced in a study of PD-L1 blockade in urothelial cancer (dated by TCRdb to the late 2010s). Library method: the immunoSEQ multiplex PCR assay. Imported from immuneACCESS, the table was reduced by TCRdb to in-frame sequences with V and J called. These copies leave out some clones; in studies compared against another copy, an unresolved V gene accounts for under half, and the cause of the remainder is not known. This sample gives tens of thousands of clones in total; 85% of them show up just once. The biggest ten clones account for 13% to 15% of the sample. The meaning of the sample's time point label: pretreatment peripheral blood. The sequenced sample was PBMCs, obtained around atezolizumab (anti-PD-L1) treatment. The source is a man older than 75 with urothelial cancer.

This clone was observed a single time. The V call is TRBV30, the J call TRBJ1-2, with D perhaps matching TRBD1 (6 bases). The CDR3 contains 13 residues. Germline V gene lookup returns CDR1 GTSNPN and CDR2 SVGIG (reference sequence). The ends were cut back, 4 bases at V and 7 bases at J, with 16 bases in the middle. The CDR3 loop is CAWIRTGFGGYTF. The CDR3 nucleotides are TGTGCCTGGATACGCACAGGGTTTGGTGGCTACACCTTC.

J is TRBJ2-7 and V is TRBV9, with 10 positions matching TRBD2. The germline gives CDR1 SGDLS, CDR2 YYNGEE. CDR3 length: 18 amino acids. V trimming: 4 bases; J trimming: 6 bases; junction bases outside the gene matches: 19. The CDR3 loop is CASSPSTRTSGDRLEQYF. For the CDR3, the DNA is TGTGCCAGCAGCCCCAGTACCAGGACTAGCGGTGATAGACTCGAGCAGTACTTC.

This clone was detected only once. The CDR3 sequence: CASMQGVSSYEQYF. The CDR3 DNA reads as TGTGCCAGCATGCAAGGGGTCAGCTCCTACGAGCAGTACTTC. The chain has TRBV27 and TRBJ2-5, with TRBD1 as a possible D gene (5 bases). TRBJ2-7 explains the end of the DNA better; the J call may be wrong. The CDR3 sequence is 14 residues long. The germline CDR1 and CDR2 sequences are MNHEY and SMNVEV (reference sequence).

The chain uses TRBV27 and TRBJ2-1; tentative D call: TRBD2 (5 bases). Trimming shortened V by 3 bases and J by 3 bases, and 9 bases separated the two germline ends. Germline-derived CDR1 and CDR2 are MNHEY and SMNVEV (reference sequence). There are 14 residues in the CDR3. The CDR3 here is CASSFRGSYNEQFF. In nucleotides, the CDR3 is TGTGCCAGCAGTTTCCGGGGTAGCTACAATGAGCAGTTCTTC.

This clone was counted a few times. The rearrangement uses TRBV27 and TRBJ1-4; D is unresolved. Between the trimmed V and J ends, which lost 2 bases and 5 bases, there was a span of 12 bases. The CDR3 extends over 15 amino acids. Germline CDR1 reads MNHEY; CDR2 reads SMNVEV (reference sequence). The CDR3 reads CASSLAAATNEKLFF. For the CDR3, the DNA is TGTGCCAGCAGTTTAGCGGCAGCCACCAATGAAAAACTGTTTTTT.

The rearrangement uses TRBV29-1 and TRBJ1-3; D unresolved. V lost 3 bases to trimming and J lost 3 bases, with 3 bases between them. Germline V lookup: CDR1 SQVTM, CDR2 ANQGSEA. The CDR3 is 11 amino acids. CDR3: CSVDYGNTIYF. The CDR3 bases are TGCAGCGTTGACTATGGAAACACCATATATTTT.

This rearrangement joins TRBV6-1 to TRBJ2-1; the D gene is possibly TRBD2 (6 bases). Germline CDR1 reads MNHNS; CDR2 reads SASEGT. Trimming took off 8 bases at V and 1 base at J, with 15 bases between the two ends. CDR3 length equals 15 residues. The CDR3 region has the DNA TGTGCCAGCTCCCCCCGAAGCGGGTCCTACAATGAGCAGTTCTTC. Its protein is CASSPRSGSYNEQFF.

V usage is TRBV14 and J usage is TRBJ2-1; D is unresolved. V lost 0 bases, J lost 8 bases, and 11 bases lay in between. CDR3 size: 14 residues. Germline V lookup: CDR1 SGHDN, CDR2 FVKESK. Here the CDR3 reads CASSQDWVGDEQFF. CDR3 nucleotides: TGTGCCAGCAGCCAAGATTGGGTGGGCGATGAGCAGTTCTTC.